The entry that follows covers one T cell receptor (beta chain) sequence. The source of the sample is a study of OX40 agonist ivuxolimab in advanced cancers. Clones were read by immunoSEQ multiplex PCR, and TCRdb kept only the in-frame ones, dropping some. The repertoire holds around 46,000 clones, with approximately 91% as singletons. The V gene's germline CDR1 is SGHAT and CDR2 FQNNGV. The CDR3 covers 11 residues. V gave up 1 base and J gave up 5 bases, with 2 bases separating them. The sample in question was CD4+ or CD8+ T cells sorted from blood, obtained in a trial of the OX40 agonist ivuxolimab. V gene TRBV11-2 combines with J gene TRBJ2-5; unclear D gene. This TCR came from an adult with an advanced solid tumor such as melanoma, head and neck, liver or kidney cancer. As DNA, the CDR3 is TGTGCCAGCAGCTTAGGCGAGACCCAGTACTTC. Its protein product is CASSLGETQYF.